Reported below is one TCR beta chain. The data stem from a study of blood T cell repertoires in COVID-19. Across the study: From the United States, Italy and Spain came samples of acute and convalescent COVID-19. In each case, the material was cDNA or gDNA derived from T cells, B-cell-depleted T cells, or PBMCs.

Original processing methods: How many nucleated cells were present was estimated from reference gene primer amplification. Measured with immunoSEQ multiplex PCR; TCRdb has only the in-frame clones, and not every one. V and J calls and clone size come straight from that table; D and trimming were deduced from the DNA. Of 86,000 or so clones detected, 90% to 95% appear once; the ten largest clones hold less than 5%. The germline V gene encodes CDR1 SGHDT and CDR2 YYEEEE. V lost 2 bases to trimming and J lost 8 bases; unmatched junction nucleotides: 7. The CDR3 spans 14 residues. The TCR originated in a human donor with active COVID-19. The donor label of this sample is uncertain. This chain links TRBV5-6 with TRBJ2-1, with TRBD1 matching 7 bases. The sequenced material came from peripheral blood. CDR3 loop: CASSLRNRGDEQFF. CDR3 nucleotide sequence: TGTGCCAGCAGCTTAAGAAACAGGGGAGATGAGCAGTTCTTC. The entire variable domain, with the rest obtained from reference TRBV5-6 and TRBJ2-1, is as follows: DAGVTQSPTHLIKTRGQQVTLRCSPKSGHDTVSWYQQALGQGPQFIFQYYEEEERQRGNFPDRFSGHQFPNYSSELNVNALLLGDSALYLCASSLRNRGDEQFFGPGTRLTVL.